Each of the 9 T cell receptor beta chains below was sequenced from the same sample in a study of CD8 T cells in Susac syndrome. Reverse transcription of 0.5 to 1 ug RNA was performed with random hexamers. TCRdb re-called the immunoSEQ multiplex PCR reads through MiXCR, storing one row per CDR3 protein. This table has under 150,000 distinct CDR3 sequences, approximately 94% appearing once. The sample was CD4+ T cells from PBMCs. The origin of the receptors is a human donor with Susac syndrome.

The chain uses TRBV28 and TRBJ2-1; 7 bases map to TRBD1. Germline CDR1 MDHEN, CDR2 SYDVKM. The CDR3 loop spans 14 amino acids. V trimming: 6 bases; J trimming: 5 bases; junction bases outside the gene matches: 7. CDR3 in DNA: TGTGCCAGCAGGAGGGGGCAAGGGGACAATGAGCAGTTCTTC. It yields the protein CASRRGQGDNEQFF.

This sequence joins TRBV20-1 and TRBJ1-4, with 7 bases lining up with TRBD1. After removal of 5 bases from V and 0 bases from J, the junction contained 3 bases not matched to a gene. This CDR3 comprises 14 residues. CDR1 and CDR2 (germline): DFQATT, SNEGSKA (reference sequence). The CDR3 is CSARGQATNEKLFF. CDR3 DNA: TGCAGTGCTCGAGGACAGGCAACTAATGAAAAACTGTTTTTT.

This clonotype has just one count. This chain joins TRBV5-4 and TRBJ2-7, with TRBD2 as a possible D gene (5 bases). There are 14 residues in the CDR3. V lost 4 bases and J 6 bases, leaving 17 bases between the germline ends. CDR1 and CDR2 from the germline V gene are SGHNT and YYREEE (reference sequence). The DNA for the CDR3 is TGTGCCAGCAGCCCCGGACTGGTAGGAGGCGAGCAGTACTTC. It codes for CASSPGLVGGEQYF.

The chain links TRBV20-1 to TRBJ1-5; D is unclear. V lost 3 bases and J 6 bases, leaving 12 bases between the germline ends. CDR1 and CDR2 from the germline V gene are DFQATT and SNEGSKA (reference sequence). The CDR3 sequence is 13 residues long. The CDR3: CSASPGIGQPQHF. The CDR3 DNA reads TGCAGTGCTAGTCCTGGGATCGGTCAGCCCCAGCATTTT.

The chain joins TRBV12-3 or TRBV12-4 to TRBJ2-7; D unclear. The V and J ends lost 0 bases and 2 bases respectively, with 17 bases between them. The CDR3 sequence is 17 residues long. The CDR3: CASSLAAGVGDTYEQYF. DNA for the CDR3: TGTGCCAGCAGTTTAGCCGCTGGTGTAGGTGATACCTACGAGCAGTACTTC.

The chain joins TRBV29-1 to TRBJ2-7; D is undetermined. V shed 5 bases and J shed 6 bases, with 14 bases lying between them. Looked up from germline, CDR1 is SQVTM and CDR2 is ANQGSEA. CDR3 length equals 12 residues. The CDR3 loop reads CSVNLGPSEQYF. The CDR3 coding sequence is TGCAGCGTTAACCTCGGCCCCTCCGAGCAGTACTTC.

The chain is built from TRBV12-5 and TRBJ2-2; D is perhaps TRBD1 (5 bases). The CDR3 extends over 16 amino acids. Trimming cost V 6 bases and J 4 bases, with 18 bases left between them. The V gene's germline CDR1 is LGHNT and CDR2 FRNRAP. DNA of the CDR3: TGTGCTAGTGGAGCCACAGGATCTCAGGGCACCGGGGAGCTGTTTTTT. This gives the protein CASGATGSQGTGELFF.

The chain uses TRBV14 and TRBJ1-1; D is possibly TRBD1 (5 bases). The length of the CDR3 is 14 residues. The germline CDR1 and CDR2 sequences are SGHDN and FVKESK. Trimming shortened V by 1 base and J by 5 bases, and 11 bases separated the two germline ends. Written as DNA, the CDR3 is TGTGCCAGCAGCCAAGGGGGCGCATTGACTGAAGCTTTCTTT. Its translation: CASSQGGALTEAFF.

CDR3 amino acids: CASNIRIGQGYEQYF. The CDR3 nucleotides are TGTGCCAGCAACATTAGGATTGGACAGGGCTACGAGCAGTACTTC. The rearrangement joins TRBV28 to TRBJ2-7; 8 bases align to TRBD1. The CDR3 sequence is 15 residues long. V was pared by 7 bases and J by 3 bases, with 11 bases of the junction left unmatched. The V gene's germline CDR1 is MDHEN and CDR2 SYDVKM.